A selection of T cell receptor beta chains follows, all from one sample in a study of blood T cell repertoires in COVID-19. Data came from immunoSEQ multiplex PCR; TCRdb stores just in-frame clones and leaves some out. The profile shows about 130,000 clones, about four fifths of them singletons. The sequencing sample was made of peripheral blood. These receptors were obtained from a woman aged 60-70 years with active or convalescent COVID-19. The CDR3 runs from the conserved cysteine through the conserved F or W. A D gene is named only where the DNA matches it firmly. A row's size may be missing; if present it is once, few, many or a size class.

j_call	d_call	clone_size	v_call	cdr3_aa	cdr3_nt
TRBJ1-3	TRBD1	-	TRBV5-1	CASSLEGGRGNTIYF	TGCGCCAGCAGCTTGGAAGGGGGCCGTGGAAACACCATATATTTT
TRBJ2-1	TRBD2	-	TRBV5-1	CASSLGGRRNEQFF	TGCGCCAGCAGCTTGGGCGGGAGGCGCAATGAGCAGTTCTTC
TRBJ1-2	-	few	TRBV19	CASSIHREFNYGYTF	TGTGCCAGTAGTATACACCGAGAATTTAACTATGGCTACACCTTC
TRBJ1-2	TRBD1	-	TRBV27	CASSLAPGTGTLGYGYTF	TGTGCCAGCAGTCTAGCCCCCGGGACAGGGACGCTAGGCTATGGCTACACCTTC
TRBJ1-2	-	-	TRBV5-5	CASSLLVARYPGTEDGYTF	TGTGCCAGCAGCTTATTGGTGGCCCGCTACCCGGGAACGGAAGATGGCTACACCTTC
TRBJ1-4	TRBD1	-	TRBV28	CASSDRQGFEKLFF	TGTGCCAGCAGTGATCGACAGGGCTTTGAAAAACTGTTTTTT
TRBJ1-1	-	once	TRBV10-3	CAIRQDRSTEAFF	TGTGCCATCAGGCAGGACAGATCCACTGAAGCTTTCTTT
TRBJ2-5	-	-	TRBV20-1	CSASFTQEGWGTQYF	TGCAGTGCTAGTTTCACTCAGGAGGGTTGGGGGACCCAGTACTTC
TRBJ1-5	TRBD1	-	TRBV4-1	CASSPNRGNQPQHF	TGCGCCAGCAGCCCTAACAGGGGGAATCAGCCCCAGCATTTT
TRBJ1-2	-	-	TRBV28	CASSLRVRDYGYTF	TGTGCCAGCAGTTTGCGGGTGAGGGACTATGGCTACACCTTC
TRBJ1-1	-	-	TRBV10-3	CAISELGANTEAFF	TGTGCCATCAGTGAGTTGGGAGCGAACACTGAAGCTTTCTTT
TRBJ1-2	-	-	TRBV28	CASSNRVNYGYTF	TGTGCCAGCAGTAACAGGGTAAACTATGGCTACACCTTC
TRBJ1-1	TRBD1	-	TRBV5-1	CASSLTGGTEAFF	TGCGCCAGCAGCCTGACAGGGGGCACTGAAGCTTTCTTT
TRBJ1-2	TRBD1	-	TRBV5-1	CASSLAGGGASNYGYTF	TGCGCCAGCAGCTTGGCTGGAGGGGGCGCCTCTAACTATGGCTACACCTTC
TRBJ1-4	-	-	TRBV10-3	CAISESAVNEKLFF	TGTGCCATCAGTGAGTCGGCCGTTAATGAAAAACTGTTTTTT
TRBJ1-1	TRBD1	-	TRBV10-3	CAISDLAGGTEAFF	TGTGCCATCAGTGATCTGGCAGGGGGCACTGAAGCTTTCTTT
TRBJ1-1	-	-	TRBV11-2	CASRQTAGAGDGNTEAFF	TGTGCCAGCAGACAGACGGCGGGAGCGGGGGATGGGAACACTGAAGCTTTCTTT
TRBJ2-1	-	-	TRBV4-3	CASSQEAAVYNEQFF	TGCGCCAGCAGCCAAGAAGCGGCGGTTTACAATGAGCAGTTCTTC
TRBJ1-2	-	few	TRBV3-1/TRBV3-2	CASSPSATYGYTF	TGTGCCAGCAGCCCTTCAGCGACCTATGGCTACACCTTC
TRBJ2-1	-	-	TRBV6-5	CASRTPGQGNEQFF	TGTGCCAGCAGGACCCCCGGGCAGGGCAATGAGCAGTTCTTC
TRBJ1-4	-	-	TRBV5-1	CASSNSPVATNEKLFF	TGCGCCAGCAGCAACTCTCCGGTAGCTACTAATGAAAAACTGTTTTTT
TRBJ1-5	-	once	TRBV3-1/TRBV3-2	CASNKFPSQSPYSNQPQHF	TGTGCCAGCAACAAATTTCCGTCACAGTCCCCTTATAGCAATCAGCCCCAGCATTTT
TRBJ1-2	-	once	TRBV2	CASSEAGGSGYGYTF	TGTGCCAGCAGTGAAGCCGGGGGAAGCGGCTATGGCTACACCTTC
TRBJ2-7	TRBD2	-	TRBV27	CASSPGLAGGYEQYF	TGTGCCAGCAGTCCGGGACTAGCGGGGGGCTACGAGCAGTACTTC
TRBJ2-7	-	-	TRBV11-2	CASSPVAGHYEQYF	TGTGCCAGCAGCCCGGTGGCGGGGCACTACGAGCAGTACTTC
TRBJ1-1	-	-	TRBV5-1	CASSSDSGNTEAFF	TGCGCCAGCAGCTCGGACAGTGGGAACACTGAAGCTTTCTTT
TRBJ1-2	TRBD1	-	TRBV12-3/TRBV12-4	CASSHGQGQGYTF	TGTGCCAGCAGTCACGGACAGGGACAAGGCTACACCTTC
TRBJ2-5	-	-	TRBV7-9	CASSFTSQETQYF	TGTGCCAGCAGCTTCACCAGCCAAGAGACCCAGTACTTC
TRBJ1-3	-	-	TRBV5-1	CASSLEGRSGGGNTIYF	TGCGCCAGCAGCTTGGAGGGTCGCTCCGGAGGTGGAAACACCATATATTTT
TRBJ2-7	-	-	TRBV28	CASSLGGQMISYEQYF	TGTGCCAGCAGTTTAGGCGGACAGATGATATCCTACGAGCAGTACTTC
TRBJ1-5	TRBD1	-	TRBV28	CASSLGARGFGQPQHF	TGTGCCAGCAGTTTAGGGGCCAGGGGGTTCGGTCAGCCCCAGCATTTT
TRBJ1-5	TRBD1	-	TRBV19	CATESRDRDNQPQHF	TGTGCCACCGAGAGTAGGGACAGGGACAATCAGCCCCAGCATTTT
TRBJ2-5	TRBD1	once	TRBV6-6	CASSRQGYAETQYF	TGTGCCAGCAGCCGACAGGGCTATGCAGAGACCCAGTACTTC
TRBJ2-1	-	-	TRBV4-2	CASSQGLGAYNEQFF	TGTGCCAGCAGCCAGGGACTGGGGGCCTACAATGAGCAGTTCTTC
TRBJ2-1	TRBD1	-	TRBV7-2	CASSIHGQGEQFF	TGTGCCAGCAGCATTCACGGACAGGGAGAGCAGTTCTTC
TRBJ2-1	-	-	TRBV5-5	CASSLGGSSYNEQFF	TGTGCCAGCAGCTTGGGAGGGAGCTCCTACAATGAGCAGTTCTTC
TRBJ1-4	-	once	TRBV2	CASSRSLQLNEKLFF	TGTGCCAGCAGTCGATCGTTACAGTTAAATGAAAAACTGTTTTTT
TRBJ1-1	-	-	TRBV4-3	CASSQEPGFDTEAFF	TGCGCCAGCAGCCAAGAACCAGGGTTCGACACTGAAGCTTTCTTT
TRBJ1-1	-	-	TRBV2	CASCSRETEAFF	TGTGCCAGCTGTTCGAGGGAGACTGAAGCTTTCTTT
TRBJ1-2	TRBD1	-	TRBV7-8	CASSPPDRDRYTF	TGTGCCAGCAGCCCGCCCGACAGGGACCGCTACACCTTC
TRBJ2-1	TRBD2	-	TRBV3-1/TRBV3-2	CASSQDPSGYNEQFF	TGTGCCAGCAGCCAAGATCCTAGCGGGTACAATGAGCAGTTCTTC
TRBJ2-1	-	-	TRBV2	CASSVDRNNEQFF	TGTGCCAGCAGTGTAGACAGGAACAATGAGCAGTTCTTC
TRBJ1-2	-	-	TRBV10-2	CASSDRGHKKGYGYTF	TGCGCCAGCAGTGATAGAGGACACAAAAAGGGATATGGCTACACCTTC
TRBJ2-7	-	-	TRBV6-5	CASNGGRAGAYEQYF	TGTGCCAGCAACGGCGGCCGTGCAGGGGCCTACGAGCAGTACTTC
TRBJ2-7	TRBD1	-	TRBV2	CASRQGAGYEQYF	TGTGCCAGCAGACAGGGGGCAGGTTACGAGCAGTACTTC
TRBJ2-1	TRBD2	-	TRBV11-3	CASRGLAGPEQFF	TGTGCCAGCAGGGGGCTAGCGGGGCCTGAGCAGTTCTTC
TRBJ2-7	-	-	TRBV4-2	CASSQDPGERGEQYF	TGTGCCAGCAGCCAAGATCCAGGGGAAAGAGGCGAGCAGTACTTC
TRBJ2-5	TRBD2	-	TRBV7-2	CASSLGGTSGGQGTQYF	TGTGCCAGCAGCTTAGGTGGGACTAGCGGGGGCCAGGGCACCCAGTACTTC
TRBJ1-4	-	-	TRBV7-2	CGSSSEAGPTNEKLFF	TGTGGGAGCAGCTCAGAGGCAGGGCCAACTAATGAAAAACTGTTTTTT
TRBJ1-1	-	-	TRBV4-3	CASSQDHRVGEAFF	TGCGCCAGCAGCCAAGATCACAGGGTGGGTGAAGCTTTCTTT